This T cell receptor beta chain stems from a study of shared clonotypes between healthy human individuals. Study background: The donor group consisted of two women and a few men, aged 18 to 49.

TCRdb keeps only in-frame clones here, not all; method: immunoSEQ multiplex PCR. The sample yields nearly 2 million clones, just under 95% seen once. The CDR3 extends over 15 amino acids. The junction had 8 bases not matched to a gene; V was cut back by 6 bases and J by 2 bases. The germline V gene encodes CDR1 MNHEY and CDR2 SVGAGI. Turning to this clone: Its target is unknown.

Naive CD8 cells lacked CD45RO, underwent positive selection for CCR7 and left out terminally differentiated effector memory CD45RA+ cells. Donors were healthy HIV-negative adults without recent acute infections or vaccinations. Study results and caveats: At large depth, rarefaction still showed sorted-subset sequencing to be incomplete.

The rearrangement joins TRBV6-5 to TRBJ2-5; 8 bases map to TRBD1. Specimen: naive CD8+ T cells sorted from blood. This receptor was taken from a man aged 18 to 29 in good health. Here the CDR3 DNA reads TGTGCCAGCAGCGAGGGACAGGACGTACAAGAGACCCAGTACTTC. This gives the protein CASSEGQDVQETQYF.